The TCR beta chain described here comes from a study of cytomegalovirus exposure and HLA in healthy donors. This clone was detected once. Its antigen is still unknown. CDR3 length equals 17 residues. With 0 bases removed from V and 0 bases from J, the gap between germline ends came to 15 bases. Germline-derived CDR1 and CDR2 are SQVTM and ANQGSEA. Findings of the study overall: Diagnosis of cytomegalovirus status made by the classifier reportedly showed high specificity and sensitivity. The tendency of first-cohort TCR clusters to co-occur in the roughly 120 validation repertoires was identified by a subsequent analysis. Researchers counted around 170 TCR beta chains as cytomegalovirus-associated.

Profiling relied on immunoSEQ multiplex PCR, and the TCRdb table lists in-frame clones only, not all of them. The sample shows hundreds of thousands of clones, 80% to 90% of them seen only once. This sequence joins TRBV29-1 and TRBJ1-3; D gene unclear. The receptor was isolated from a woman in her late teens or twenties in good health and CMV-seropositive. The sample was PBMCs. In DNA, the CDR3 is TGCAGCGTTGAAGATGTAGGAGGAGGGAGCTCTGGAAACACCATATATTTT. It translates to CSVEDVGGGSSGNTIYF.